The source of this T cell receptor beta chain is a study of cytomegalovirus exposure and HLA in healthy donors. General observations from the study: The majority of CMV-associated TCR beta chains were reported as apparently HLA-restricted in a later analysis. Across HLA loci, a later analysis found differing TCR association rates, with DRB1 most and HLA-C fewest. Earlier analysis yielded a pattern in which most TCR beta V segments were productive about 90% or about 30% of the time. Reports indicated that the classifier achieved high specificity and sensitivity in diagnosing cytomegalovirus status.

The CDR3 length is 15 residues. Trimming stripped 4 bases from V and 8 bases from J, with 21 bases between. Germline CDR1 reads SGHRS; CDR2 reads YFSETQ. On this clone itself: Antigen specificity is unknown.

In the PCR, 60 Vbeta and 13 Jbeta primers were used. Generated by immunoSEQ multiplex PCR, the TCRdb table keeps only in-frame clones and is missing some. The repertoire holds 150,000 to 200,000 clones, about 80% seen once, with 4% to 6% in the top ten. The sequencing sample was made of PBMCs. V gene TRBV5-1 combines with J gene TRBJ1-2; no firm D call. The clonotype was recovered from a man between 18 and 35 years old in good health and CMV-seronegative. The CDR3 loop is CASSPDRTPARGYTF. In nucleotides, the CDR3 is TGCGCCAGCAGCCCGGATCGGACTCCAGCTCGGGGCTACACCTTC. The variable domain in full, with the rest retrieved from reference TRBV5-1 and TRBJ1-2, is KAGVTQTPRYLIKTRGQQVTLSCSPISGHRSVSWYQQTPGQGLQFLFEYFSETQRNKGNFPGRFSGRQFSNSRSEMNVSTLELGDSALYLCASSPDRTPARGYTFGSGTRLTVV.